This TCR beta chain was identified in a study of human T cells and chemical hapten exposure. Noted time point: patch test 3, about 24 weeks after DPC sensitization. Treatment indicated: therapeutic diphenylcyclopropenone sensitization with weekly scalp DPC. Blood, whole and unfractionated, served as the source for total RNA extraction. Whole-study results and caveats: The study found expanded TCRs formed significantly more large CDR3 similarity clusters than controls. The donor cohort had alopecia, so its immune response may not match that of healthy people. The number of TCRs over 1 in 1000 frequency stayed unchanged after DPC.

This clonotype was counted between two and nine times. Its specificity is unknown. CDR3 size: 15 residues. Trimming removed 0 bases at V and 6 bases at J, with 12 bases between. The germline V gene encodes CDR1 LGHNA and CDR2 YSLEER. TCRdb re-derived calls from the RACE reads in MiXCR, one entry per CDR3 protein. This sample carries about 110,000 distinct CDR3 sequences, about 34% of them seen once, and the ten largest clones take about 2.9%. The V and J genes are TRBV4-3 and TRBJ1-5; D possibly corresponds to TRBD1 (6 bases). This TCR was sampled from a middle-aged man with alopecia areata. Some clones in this sample may be carry-over from other donors' samples. The sample here was whole blood, taken in connection with sensitization to the hapten diphenylcyclopropenone (DPC). In nucleotides, the CDR3 is TGCGCCAGCAGCCAAGATCGCAGGGGTGGTCAGCCCCAGCATTTT. It encodes CASSQDRRGGQPQHF.